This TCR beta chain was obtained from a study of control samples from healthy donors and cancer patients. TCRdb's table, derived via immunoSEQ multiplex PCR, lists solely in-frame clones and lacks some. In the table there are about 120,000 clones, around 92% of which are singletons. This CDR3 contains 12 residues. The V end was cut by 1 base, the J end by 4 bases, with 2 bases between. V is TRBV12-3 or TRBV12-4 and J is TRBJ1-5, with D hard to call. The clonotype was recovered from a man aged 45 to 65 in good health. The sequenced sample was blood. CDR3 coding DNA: TGTGCCAGCAGTTTAGGGAATCAGCCCCAGCATTTT. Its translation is CASSLGNQPQHF.